The clone carrying this TCR beta chain was seen just once. This CDR3 is built from 15 residues. The data were obtained in a study of blood T cell repertoires in COVID-19. Study at large: Sources were T cells, B-cell-depleted T cells, or PBMCs; the material itself was cDNA or gDNA.

Assay: immunoSEQ multiplex PCR; the TCRdb copy retains only in-frame clones and omits some. The sample lists roughly 70,000 clones; 85% to 90% were seen once. What was sequenced was peripheral blood. The receptor comes from a woman at least 80 years old with active COVID-19. This sequence joins TRBV21-1 and TRBJ2-2; TRBD1 was called by the table and not checked on the DNA. TRBV21-1 is flagged as a pseudogene. CDR3 DNA: TGTGCCAGCAGCAAGCAGAGGGGGCAGGACGGGGAGCTGTTTTTT. Residues: CASSKQRGQDGELFF.